A single sample gave rise to the 12 T cell receptor beta chains below, sequenced in a study of cytomegalovirus exposure and HLA in healthy donors. The PCR made use of 60 Vbeta and 13 Jbeta primers. Sequencing was performed with immunoSEQ multiplex PCR; in TCRdb, only in-frame clones are kept and a portion is missing. This sample has more than 90,000 clones, with more than 55% found just once. The sample taken for sequencing was PBMCs. Every receptor here comes from a boy aged 10-17 years in good health and CMV-seropositive.

The chain employs TRBV27 and TRBJ1-2, with TRBD1 matching over 8 bases. This CDR3 has 15 residues. Germline CDR1 and CDR2: MNHEY and SMNVEV (reference sequence). Trimming took 6 bases from V and 5 from J; bases not matched to a gene: 11. DNA of the CDR3: TGTGCCAGCAGGTCAGGGACAGGTCGGTCGTATGGCTACACCTTC. Residues: CASRSGTGRSYGYTF.

The genes are TRBV5-4 and TRBJ2-3; 11 bases line up with TRBD1. This CDR3 spans 16 amino acids. The germline V gene encodes CDR1 SGHNT and CDR2 YYREEE (reference sequence). V lost 2 bases, J lost 1 base, and 3 bases stayed unmatched. The CDR3 spells CASSLRDRGGTDTQYF. In DNA form, the CDR3 reads TGTGCCAGCAGCTTACGGGACAGGGGGGGCACAGATACGCAGTATTTT.

The chain couples TRBV7-8 to TRBJ2-1; 11 nucleotides match TRBD2. The CDR3 consists of 16 residues. Germline CDR1 and CDR2: SGHVS and FQNEAQ. The V segment lost 5 bases and the J segment 4 bases; nucleotides outside the gene matches: 7. The CDR3 here is CASSPRTSGYYNEQFF. The CDR3 nucleotides are TGTGCCAGCAGCCCAAGGACTAGCGGGTATTACAATGAGCAGTTCTTC.

This chain links TRBV7-9 with TRBJ2-1; no clear D. The CDR3 extends over 16 amino acids. The germline CDR1 and CDR2 sequences are SEHNR and FQNEAQ (reference sequence). Trimming took off 2 bases at V and 0 bases at J, with 11 bases between the two ends. The DNA of the CDR3 is TGTGCCAGCAGCTTATTCGGAGAAAGCTCCTACAATGAGCAGTTCTTC. Amino acid sequence: CASSLFGESSYNEQFF.

The chain links TRBV6-5 to TRBJ2-7; tentatively, D is TRBD1 (6 bases). Trimming cost V 4 bases and J 2 bases, with 18 bases left between them. The CDR3 extends over 16 amino acids. Germline V lookup: CDR1 MNHEY, CDR2 SVGAGI. CDR3 in DNA: TGTGCCAGCAGTTTCAGGACAGATTTTAACCCCTACGAGCAGTACTTC. Its protein product is CASSFRTDFNPYEQYF.

V is TRBV29-1 and J is TRBJ2-1; TRBD2 matches 13 bases. The CDR3 has 13 residues. V dropped 5 bases and J dropped 15; count of bases not matched to a gene: 10. The V gene's germline CDR1 is SQVTM and CDR2 ANQGSEA. CDR3 sequence: CSVKLAGGGRLFF. The CDR3 nucleotides are TGCAGCGTTAAACTAGCGGGAGGGGGGAGGCTGTTCTTC.

This chain joins TRBV29-1 and TRBJ1-5; 7 nucleotides line up with TRBD1. The CDR3 contains 14 residues. J lost 4 bases, V lost 6 bases, and 9 bases had no gene match. Germline V gene lookup returns CDR1 SQVTM and CDR2 ANQGSEA. CDR3 sequence: CSVAGTDPNQPQHF. The CDR3, as DNA: TGCAGCGTCGCCGGGACAGATCCAAATCAGCCCCAGCATTTT.

This clone was seen a handful of times. This chain joins TRBV15 and TRBJ1-1; D possibly corresponds to TRBD1 (6 bases). With 0 bases removed from V and 1 base from J, the gap between germline ends came to 15 bases. Germline lookup yields CDR1 LNHNV and CDR2 YYDKDF (reference sequence). CDR3 length: 17 residues. This CDR3 is CATSRDFGGHRNTEAFF. Written as DNA, the CDR3 is TGTGCCACCAGCAGAGATTTCGGGGGGCATAGGAACACTGAAGCTTTCTTT.

The rearrangement uses TRBV20-1 and TRBJ1-3, with unresolved D. CDR1 is DFQATT and CDR2 is SNEGSKA in the germline V gene (reference sequence). The length of the CDR3 is 11 residues. The ends were cut back, 4 bases at V and 4 bases at J, with 5 bases in the middle. CDR3 coding DNA: TGCAGTGCTAAGACAGGAAACACCATATATTTT. Translated, it gives CSAKTGNTIYF.

The chain recombines TRBV1 with TRBJ2-1; the table's D call, TRBD2, has no DNA check behind it. TRBV1 is annotated as a pseudogene. The CDR3 contains 19 residues. As DNA, the CDR3 is TGCACCAGCAGCCAAGATCCCGGACTAGCGGGAACATTAAACAATGAGCAGTTCTTC. It is translated as CTSSQDPGLAGTLNNEQFF.

This clone has a handful of counts. The chain uses TRBV28 and TRBJ1-2, with a possible D match to TRBD1 (5 bases). Per germline, CDR1 MDHEN and CDR2 SYDVKM. Trimming cost V 4 bases and J 3 bases, with 12 bases left between them. The CDR3 covers 14 residues. CDR3 DNA sequence: TGTGCCAGCAGTTATAGTACAGGTGACTATGGCTACACCTTC. Translating gives CASSYSTGDYGYTF.

The chain joins TRBV9 to TRBJ1-2, with 9 bases aligning to TRBD1. CDR1 and CDR2 from the germline V gene are SGDLS and YYNGEE. The V gene end was trimmed by 4 bases and the J gene end by 8 bases; junction bases not matched to a gene: 6. This CDR3 is 13 amino acids long. The CDR3 region has the DNA TGTGCCAGCAGCACCGCGGACAGGGGAGGCTACACCTTC. Protein: CASSTADRGGYTF.